Following are 27 T cell receptor beta chains from one sample sequenced in a study of cytomegalovirus exposure and HLA in healthy donors. Both 60 Vbeta primers and 13 Jbeta primers went into the PCR. Some clones are missing from TCRdb's copy, which holds only in-frame ones; the method was immunoSEQ multiplex PCR. The sample includes roughly 150,000 clones, more than 75% of them seen just once. The sample consisted of PBMCs. These receptor sequences come from a woman aged 35 to 49 in good health and CMV-seropositive.

The chain carries TRBV2 and TRBJ1-6; 9 nucleotides align to TRBD1. Germline trimming cut 7 bases from V and 9 bases from J; bases unmatched to any gene: 10. Germline values: CDR1 SNHLY, CDR2 FYNNEI. The CDR3 extends over 15 amino acids. The CDR3: CASKVTGGTSSPLHF. The CDR3 DNA is TGTGCCAGCAAAGTGACAGGGGGGACTAGTTCACCCCTCCACTTT.

The CDR3 bases are TGTGCCAGTAGTATAGCCCACCGGACAGTCTCCGGAAACACCATATATTTT. This sequence encodes CASSIAHRTVSGNTIYF. V usage is TRBV19 and J usage is TRBJ1-3; possibly TRBD1 for D (6 bases). V was cut by 1 base and J by 4 bases, with 17 bases left in between. CDR3 length: 17 amino acids. Germline assignment: CDR1 LNHDA and CDR2 SQIVND (reference sequence).

This chain joins TRBV9 and TRBJ2-3; 10 bases align to TRBD2. This CDR3 contains 13 residues. Germline V lookup: CDR1 SGDLS, CDR2 YYNGEE. The junction had 0 bases not matched to a gene; V was cut back by 0 bases and J by 8 bases. CDR3 residues: CASSVGLAGTQYF. CDR3 bases: TGTGCCAGCAGCGTAGGACTAGCGGGTACGCAGTATTTT.

The chain is built from TRBV5-4 and TRBJ1-1, with 7 bases fitting TRBD1. This CDR3 has 14 residues. The germline V gene has CDR1 SGHNT and CDR2 YYREEE (reference sequence). V shed 0 bases, J shed 4 bases, and the junction held 3 bases outside the gene matches. The CDR3 sequence is CASSLEGGRTEAFF. CDR3 bases: TGTGCCAGCAGCTTGGAAGGGGGCCGCACTGAAGCTTTCTTT.

CDR3 nucleotide sequence: TGTGCCAGCAGCTTATTTAACCTAGCGGGAGTTCGCAACATTCAGTACTTC. Residues: CASSLFNLAGVRNIQYF. The chain has TRBV7-8 and TRBJ2-4; 10 bases match TRBD2. J gave up 7 bases and V 2 bases, and 11 bases lay outside the gene matches. Germline values: CDR1 SGHVS, CDR2 FQNEAQ. The CDR3 covers 17 residues.

The rearrangement links TRBV28 to TRBJ1-2; D gene unclear. V dropped 5 bases and J dropped 1 base, with 17 bases sitting between them. The CDR3 extends over 16 amino acids. Per germline, CDR1 MDHEN and CDR2 SYDVKM. The CDR3 here is CASSQIGESVNYGYTF. The CDR3 DNA reads as TGTGCCAGCAGTCAGATTGGAGAATCAGTTAACTATGGCTACACCTTC.

The chain is built from TRBV19 and TRBJ1-4; weak D call: TRBD1 (6 bases). The CDR3 runs to 14 residues. The ends were cut back, 4 bases at V and 8 bases at J, with 14 bases in the middle. CDR1 is LNHDA and CDR2 is SQIVND in the germline V gene (reference sequence). This chain's CDR3 is CASSTRDTEEKLFF. The CDR3 DNA follows: TGTGCCAGTAGTACGAGGGACACGGAGGAAAAACTGTTTTTT. The full variable domain, completed using reference TRBV19 and TRBJ1-4, is DGGITQSPKYLFRKEGQNVTLSCEQNLNHDAMYWYRQDPGQGLRLIYYSQIVNDFQKGDIAEGYSVSREKKESFPLTVTSAQKNPTAFYLCASSTRDTEEKLFFGSGTQLSVL.

The chain links TRBV12-5 to TRBJ1-5; 8 nucleotides align to TRBD1. V shed 4 bases and J 1 base; nucleotides not matched to a gene: 9. This CDR3 has 17 residues. CDR1 is LGHNT and CDR2 is FRNRAP in the germline V gene. In DNA form, the CDR3 reads TGTGCTAGTGGTTCCTTTTGGACAGGGATGAGCAATCAGCCCCAGCATTTT. As protein: CASGSFWTGMSNQPQHF. Full variable domain (missing parts from reference TRBV12-5 and TRBJ1-5): DARVTQTPRHKVTEMGQEVTMRCQPILGHNTVFWYRQTMMQGLELLAYFRNRAPLDDSGMPKDRFSAEMPDATLATLKIQPSEPRDSAVYFCASGSFWTGMSNQPQHFGDGTRLSIL.

In this sample, this clone turned up a few times. The genes are TRBV6-5 and TRBJ2-7; maybe TRBD2 (5 bases). The V end lost 6 bases, the J end lost 0 bases, and 12 bases lay between the germline ends. Germline CDR1 reads MNHEY; CDR2 reads SVGAGI. CDR3 length: 14 residues. CDR3: CASSRTVSSYEQYF. The CDR3 DNA reads as TGTGCCAGCAGCCGGACTGTCAGCTCCTACGAGCAGTACTTC.

V gene TRBV28 combines with J gene TRBJ1-4, with D unresolved. CDR1 is MDHEN, CDR2 SYDVKM, per germline. CDR3 length: 14 residues. Trimming stripped 3 bases from V and 8 bases from J, with 13 bases between. CDR3 DNA sequence: TGTGCCAGCAGTTTTTGGGGTGCGGGGGAAAAACTGTTTTTT. It yields the protein CASSFWGAGEKLFF.

This clone was observed once. This chain links TRBV27 with TRBJ2-2, with 11 bases fitting TRBD2. Trimming took 7 bases from V and 8 from J; bases not matched to a gene: 21. CDR1 and CDR2 (germline): MNHEY, SMNVEV (reference sequence). The CDR3 extends over 19 amino acids. The CDR3 here is CASTYSGRGTKKAVGELFF. The CDR3 DNA reads as TGTGCCAGCACCTATAGCGGGAGGGGGACGAAAAAGGCTGTAGGGGAGCTGTTTTTT.

The V call is TRBV4-2, the J call TRBJ2-7; D might be TRBD1 (8 bases). Trimming cost V 4 bases and J 8 bases, with 27 bases left between them. The CDR3 covers 17 residues. Germline CDR1 LGHNA, CDR2 YNFKEQ. The CDR3 DNA follows: TGTGCCAGCAGCCGGAGCGGACGGGGGGCAGGGGGCGGACAGCAGTACTTC. Translating gives CASSRSGRGAGGGQQYF.

V is TRBV5-1 and J is TRBJ2-4; D is perhaps TRBD1 (5 bases). The CDR3 is 15 amino acids. Trimming pared 2 bases from V and 7 bases from J, leaving 16 bases between. Germline V gene sequence: CDR1 SGHRS, CDR2 YFSETQ. The CDR3 DNA sequence: TGCGCCAGCAGCTTTGCAGGGTGGGTCGATAACATTCAGTACTTC. It codes for CASSFAGWVDNIQYF.

The chain recombines TRBV7-2 with TRBJ2-5; 14 positions agree with TRBD2. CDR3 length equals 19 residues. Germline V gene lookup returns CDR1 SGHTA and CDR2 FQGNSA. The ends lost 5 bases at V and 7 bases at J; junction bases unmatched: 18. As DNA, the CDR3 is TGTGCCAGCAGCCCGGGCGGGGGGGGCCGACTAGCGGGAGGGGGGACCCAGTACTTC. This encodes CASSPGGGGRLAGGGTQYF.

V is TRBV11-3 and J is TRBJ2-1; maybe TRBD2 (6 bases). Per the germline V gene, CDR1 is SGHNT and CDR2 is YENEEA. The CDR3 contains 15 residues. With 5 bases removed from V and 2 bases from J, the gap between germline ends came to 13 bases. CDR3 loop: CASSPGLQAYNEQFF. In DNA, the CDR3 is TGTGCCAGCAGCCCGGGACTGCAAGCCTACAATGAGCAGTTCTTC.

This rearrangement joins TRBV6-6 to TRBJ2-7, with TRBD2 matching 8 bases. The CDR3 contains 16 residues. The germline CDR1 and CDR2 sequences are MNHNY and SVGAGI (reference sequence). With V trimmed by 6 bases and J by 3 bases, 13 bases remained unmatched. The CDR3 region has the DNA TGTGCCAGCAGACCCCAGAGCGGGAGTGGGGTCTACGAGCAGTACTTC. Amino acid sequence: CASRPQSGSGVYEQYF.

The chain joins TRBV19 to TRBJ2-3; D may be TRBD2 (5 bases). V was clipped by 4 bases and J by 7 bases, with 15 bases between them. Germline values: CDR1 LNHDA, CDR2 SQIVND (reference sequence). The CDR3 sequence is 14 residues long. The CDR3 spells CASSTEGERYTQYF. For the CDR3, the DNA is TGTGCCAGTAGTACCGAGGGAGAGCGGTATACGCAGTATTTT.

This rearrangement joins TRBV20-1 to TRBJ2-7; D is unresolved. Germline-derived CDR1 and CDR2 are DFQATT and SNEGSKA (reference sequence). V was trimmed by 0 bases and J by 3 bases, leaving 3 bases between them. The CDR3 runs to 11 residues. The CDR3 spells CSARDNYEQYF. The CDR3 nucleotides are TGCAGTGCTAGAGACAACTACGAGCAGTACTTC.

This clone occurred once. This chain uses TRBV9 with TRBJ2-7, with 7 positions matching TRBD2. CDR1 and CDR2 (germline): SGDLS, YYNGEE. V was clipped by 4 bases and J by 6 bases; unmatched bases: 10. The CDR3 is 14 amino acids. CDR3 in amino acids: CASSPRDYSLEQYF. Written as DNA, the CDR3 is TGTGCCAGCAGCCCCCGGGACTACTCGCTCGAGCAGTACTTC.

V gene TRBV6-5 combines with J gene TRBJ2-5; the D gene is possibly TRBD1 (6 bases). The CDR3 is 13 amino acids. Germline V gives CDR1 MNHEY, CDR2 SVGAGI. Trimming left V 10 bases short and J 1 base short, with 13 bases between. The CDR3 sequence: CAITGQIQETQYF. The CDR3 bases are TGTGCCATCACAGGGCAGATCCAAGAGACCCAGTACTTC.

The chain is built from TRBV30 and TRBJ2-7, with 7 bases fitting TRBD2. The trim removed 4 bases at V and 7 bases at J, leaving 10 bases unmatched. The CDR3 is 13 amino acids. Per germline, CDR1 GTSNPN and CDR2 SVGIG (reference sequence). The CDR3 nucleotides read TGTGCCTGGACGGGAGGCCTGGAAGGGGAGCAGTACTTC. This gives the protein CAWTGGLEGEQYF.

The chain carries TRBV7-2 and TRBJ2-7; 7 nucleotides agree with TRBD2. Germline V gives CDR1 SGHTA, CDR2 FQGNSA. The CDR3 length is 15 residues. V trimming: 6 bases; J trimming: 3 bases; junction bases outside the gene matches: 11. The CDR3 nucleotides are TGTGCCAGCAGAATAGCGGGCGGGACCTACTACGAGCAGTACTTC. This codes for CASRIAGGTYYEQYF.

The chain links TRBV5-6 to TRBJ2-1, with D uncertain. Germline values: CDR1 SGHDT, CDR2 YYEEEE. The germline V and J ends were trimmed by 2 bases and 6 bases, with 9 bases remaining between them. The CDR3 runs 13 residues. The CDR3 sequence is CASSLRRSNEQFF. CDR3 nucleotide sequence: TGTGCCAGCAGCTTAAGGCGGAGCAATGAGCAGTTCTTC.

The chain recombines TRBV11-2 with TRBJ2-7, with TRBD2 as a possible D gene (5 bases). Germline CDR1 is SGHAT and CDR2 is FQNNGV. With 3 bases removed from V and 2 bases from J, the gap between germline ends came to 14 bases. The CDR3 is 15 amino acids. The CDR3 sequence is CASSFDGVGPYEQYF. The CDR3 DNA reads as TGTGCCAGCAGCTTTGACGGGGTCGGACCCTACGAGCAGTACTTC.

This chain connects TRBV7-8 to TRBJ2-1, with 14 bases aligning to TRBD2. Germline trimming cut 0 bases from V and 7 bases from J; bases unmatched to any gene: 8. CDR1 is SGHVS and CDR2 is FQNEAQ in the germline V gene. The CDR3 sequence is 18 residues long. CDR3 residues: CASSLARLAGGPWNEQFF. The CDR3 DNA reads as TGTGCCAGCAGCTTAGCGCGACTAGCGGGAGGGCCATGGAATGAGCAGTTCTTC.

The genes are TRBV6-5 and TRBJ2-7; 10 nucleotides align to TRBD2. Trimming at V came to 6 bases and at J to 1 base, leaving 3 bases not matched to a gene. The CDR3 extends over 14 amino acids. The V gene's germline CDR1 is MNHEY and CDR2 SVGAGI. This CDR3 reads CASSRSGRSYEQYF. CDR3 bases: TGTGCCAGCAGCCGTAGCGGGAGGTCCTACGAGCAGTACTTC.

As regards this clone: Other DNA sequences from this sample encode an identical CDR3 as well. J is TRBJ2-2 and V is TRBV27, with D unclear. This CDR3 has 12 amino acids. Trimming left V 5 bases short and J 5 bases short, with 6 bases between. Germline loops: CDR1 MNHEY, CDR2 SMNVEV (reference sequence). DNA of the CDR3: TGTGCCAGCAGTCCCCTGACCGGGGAGCTGTTTTTT. Protein product: CASSPLTGELFF.